This paragraph reports one TCR beta chain. Its specificity is unknown. This sample was included in a study of cytomegalovirus exposure and HLA in healthy donors. Whole-study findings and limits: Researchers catalogued roughly 150 TCR beta chains as cytomegalovirus-associated. The majority of TCR sequences were rare, yet some public TCRs appeared in many donors.

The ends lost 6 bases at V and 9 bases at J; junction bases unmatched: 12. This CDR3 comprises 15 residues. The germline V gene has CDR1 MDHEN and CDR2 SYDVKM. Use of 60 Vbeta and 13 Jbeta primers characterized the PCR. The data were produced by immunoSEQ multiplex PCR, yet TCRdb's version contains in-frame clones alone and is incomplete. The sample has under 250,000 clones, 70% to 85% seen once. Donors showed nominal health when sampled, although they likely had unrecorded immune exposures. This receptor was taken from a male donor in good health and CMV-seronegative. The sequenced sample consisted of PBMCs. The chain couples TRBV28 to TRBJ2-1; the match to TRBD2 covers 9 bases. The CDR3 reads CASRTEGGRASEQFF. The CDR3 DNA sequence: TGTGCCAGCAGGACGGAGGGCGGGAGGGCCAGTGAGCAGTTCTTC.